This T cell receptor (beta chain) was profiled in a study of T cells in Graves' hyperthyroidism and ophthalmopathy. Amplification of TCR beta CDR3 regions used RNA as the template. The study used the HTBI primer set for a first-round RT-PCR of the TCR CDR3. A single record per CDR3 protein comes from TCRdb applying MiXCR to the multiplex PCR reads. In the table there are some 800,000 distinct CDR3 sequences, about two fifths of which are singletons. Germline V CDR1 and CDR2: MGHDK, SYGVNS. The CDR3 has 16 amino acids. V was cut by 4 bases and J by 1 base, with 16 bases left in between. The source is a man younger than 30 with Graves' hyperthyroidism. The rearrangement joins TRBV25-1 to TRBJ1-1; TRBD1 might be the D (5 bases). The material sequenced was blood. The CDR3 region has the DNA TGTGCCAGCAGTGTGGGTGATGGACATAAGAACACTGAAGCTTTCTTT. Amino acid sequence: CASSVGDGHKNTEAFF.